Below, 14 T cell receptor beta chains from the same sample are listed, as sequenced in a study of post-analysis software for immune sequencing data. Overall study findings and caveats: TRBV segments more frequent in patients than in controls numbered about 5 and included TRBV5-6, TRBV5-1 and TRBV20-1.

Their antigens remain unidentified. Unique-molecular-identifier-tagged TCR beta cDNA libraries were used. TCRdb passed the PCR reads through MiXCR, listing each CDR3 protein once. The sample lists 250,000 to 300,000 distinct CDR3 sequences, less than 40% seen once, with less than 6% in the top ten. The material sequenced was blood. The receptors here all came from a girl aged 5-17 years with multiple sclerosis.

This clonotype was detected ten times or more. J is TRBJ2-5 and V is TRBV5-1; 12 bases align to TRBD2. The CDR3 has 15 amino acids. The J segment lost 4 bases and the V segment lost 3 bases, leaving 4 bases of the junction unmatched. CDR1 is SGHRS, CDR2 YFSETQ, per germline. The CDR3 sequence: CASSSGLAGRETQYF. CDR3 DNA sequence: TGCGCCAGCAGCTCGGGACTAGCGGGCCGAGAGACCCAGTACTTC.

This clonotype was seen just once. This sequence may be a read error, since a much larger clone differs from it by one base. J is TRBJ1-1 and V is TRBV6-1; D remains unclear. This CDR3 has 14 amino acids. V was clipped by 2 bases and J by 10 bases, with 17 bases between them. Germline V gene data show CDR1 as MNHNS and CDR2 as SASEGT. The CDR3 sequence is CASSESHESRSAFF. DNA for the CDR3: TGTGCCAGCAGTGAATCCCATGAGAGCAGATCAGCTTTCTTT.

V and J are TRBV29-1 and TRBJ2-7; 13 bases align to TRBD2. The last part of the DNA fits TRBJ2-5 better; the J call may be wrong. Germline CDR1 SQVTM, CDR2 ANQGSEA. This CDR3 has 13 amino acids. The CDR3 DNA reads TGCAGCGTGACTAGCGGGAGGCGGGGGACCCAGTACTTC. Amino acids: CSVTSGRRGTQYF.

A few counts support this clonotype. The chain has TRBV27 and TRBJ2-5; D not certain. From germline, CDR1 is MNHEY and CDR2 SMNVEV (reference sequence). CDR3 length: 14 residues. V lost 2 bases and J lost 11, with 18 bases in between. CDR3 sequence: CASSLDLTGKEQYF. The DNA of the CDR3 is TGTGCCAGCAGTTTAGATTTGACGGGCAAAGAGCAGTACTTC.

This clonotype was seen at least ten times. V and J are TRBV12-3 or TRBV12-4 and TRBJ2-1; TRBD2 matches at 12 bases. With 6 bases clipped from V and 5 bases from J, the junction kept 5 bases outside the gene matches. The length of the CDR3 is 15 residues. The CDR3 region has the DNA TGTGCCAGCAGAGGACTAGCGGGATACAACAATGAGCAGTTCTTC. Translation: CASRGLAGYNNEQFF.

There are many counts of this clonotype. The chain links TRBV10-3 to TRBJ2-1, with TRBD2 matching 8 bases. Unmatched junction bases numbered 19, after V lost 6 bases and J lost 9 bases. Germline V gives CDR1 ENHRY, CDR2 SYGVKD. The CDR3 totals 17 residues. The CDR3 DNA reads TGTGCCATCAGCCACACGGCTAGCGGGTCCGGGGTAGGTGAGCAGTTCTTC. Its protein is CAISHTASGSGVGEQFF.

The table lists this clonotype with many counts. This chain links TRBV6-4 with TRBJ1-2; D ambiguous. Germline assignment: CDR1 MRHNA and CDR2 SNTAGT. The germline V and J ends were trimmed by 7 bases and 1 base, with 13 bases remaining between them. The CDR3 totals 14 residues. DNA of the CDR3: TGTGCCAGCACCCCGTCACAGAATAACTATGGCTACACCTTC. Its translation: CASTPSQNNYGYTF.

This clonotype showed up many times. This sequence joins TRBV5-5 and TRBJ2-3; tentative D call: TRBD2 (6 bases). V was trimmed by 3 bases and J by 4 bases, leaving 9 bases between them. Germline V gene lookup returns CDR1 SGHKS and CDR2 YYEKEE (reference sequence). There are 13 residues in the CDR3. The CDR3 is CASSSRLADTQYF. In DNA, the CDR3 is TGTGCCAGCAGCTCTCGACTAGCAGATACGCAGTATTTT.

V gene TRBV19 combines with J gene TRBJ2-1; D is ambiguous. The CDR3 runs to 14 residues. Germline values: CDR1 LNHDA, CDR2 SQIVND (reference sequence). V was cut by 1 base and J by 5 bases, with 9 bases left in between. CDR3 bases: TGTGCCAGTAGTATAGCTAGGCCGAACAATGAGCAGTTCTTC. Its translation: CASSIARPNNEQFF.

Remarks on this clonotype: A much larger clone differs by one base, so this may be a read error. The rearrangement uses TRBV20-1 and TRBJ2-5, with D perhaps TRBD1 (5 bases). CDR3 length: 13 residues. Germline CDR1 reads DFQATT; CDR2 reads SNEGSKA (reference sequence). CDR3 DNA sequence: TGCGGTGGGGCAGGGCCGAACCCAGAGACCCAGTACTTC. Its translation: CGGAGPNPETQYF.

Comment on this clonotype: With a much larger clone just one base away, this may be a read error. This chain connects TRBV3-1 to TRBJ2-1; weak D call: TRBD1 (6 bases). CDR3 length: 14 residues. V was shortened by 4 bases and J by 4 bases, with 11 bases between the two germline ends. The V gene's germline CDR1 is LGHDT and CDR2 YNNKEL (reference sequence). The CDR3 nucleotides are TGTGCCAGCAGCCGAGGACAGTCATACAATGAGCAGTTCTTC. Translated: CASSRGQSYNEQFF.

This clonotype has ten or more counts. This sequence joins TRBV6-1 and TRBJ1-2, with 9 nucleotides matching TRBD1. The CDR3 is 18 residues long. The V gene end was trimmed by 5 bases and the J gene end by 4 bases; junction bases not matched to a gene: 17. Germline CDR1 MNHNS, CDR2 SASEGT. CDR3 residues: CASSPEPLGQGPVYGYTF. The DNA for the CDR3 is TGTGCCAGCAGTCCCGAGCCCCTCGGACAGGGGCCTGTCTATGGCTACACCTTC.

The chain employs TRBV12-3 or TRBV12-4 and TRBJ2-4, with D possibly matching TRBD1 (6 bases). The CDR3 has 15 amino acids. V was clipped by 6 bases and J by 3 bases, with 15 bases between them. The CDR3 DNA follows: TGTGCCAGCAGGCAGGGGAATTTAGGCAAAAACATTCAGTACTTC. This encodes CASRQGNLGKNIQYF.

This rearrangement joins TRBV20-1 to TRBJ2-3; 7 positions agree with TRBD2. This CDR3 region has 15 residues. The junction had 9 bases not matched to a gene; V was cut back by 3 bases and J by 3 bases. Per the germline V gene, CDR1 is DFQATT and CDR2 is SNEGSKA (reference sequence). The CDR3 loop reads CSASLCQGGTDTQYF. The CDR3 DNA follows: TGCAGTGCTAGTCTCTGCCAGGGAGGGACAGATACGCAGTATTTT.